Listed below are T cell receptor beta chains from one sample, sequenced in a study of blood T cell repertoires in COVID-19. TCRdb's table, derived via immunoSEQ multiplex PCR, lists solely in-frame clones and lacks some. The table has roughly 250,000 clones, approximately 86% seen once. The sequencing sample was made of PBMCs or T cells enriched from blood (not recorded which). The origin of the receptors is a woman in her twenties or thirties with acute COVID-19. Each CDR3 is given with its conserved first and last residue. The order of the fields is CDR3 protein, CDR3 DNA, D gene, J gene, V gene, clone size. A D gene is named only where the DNA matches it firmly. Size is omitted from some rows. Given values are once, few, many or a class for expanded clones.

CASSFSPATGGQETQYF | TGTGCCAGCAGCTTCTCCCCGGCCACAGGGGGGCAAGAGACCCAGTACTTC | TRBD1 | TRBJ2-5 | TRBV7-2 | -
CASSFFSGYGYTF | TGTGCCAGCAGCTTCTTTTCAGGCTATGGCTACACCTTC | - | TRBJ1-2 | TRBV5-6 | medium-sized
CASSYWQANTGELFF | TGTGCCAGCAGTTACTGGCAGGCAAACACCGGGGAGCTGTTTTTT | - | TRBJ2-2 | TRBV6-5 | -
CASSLEGGSVGTDTQYF | TGTGCCAGCAGCTTAGAGGGAGGGTCGGTGGGCACAGATACGCAGTATTTT | TRBD2 | TRBJ2-3 | TRBV7-9 | -
CASSLMVGLNGYTF | TGTGCCAGCAGCTTAATGGTGGGGCTCAATGGCTACACCTTC | - | TRBJ1-2 | TRBV7-9 | few
CATPGYGNQPQHF | TGTGCGACACCCGGTTACGGCAATCAGCCCCAGCATTTT | - | TRBJ1-5 | TRBV7-3 | -
CASSGTGKEPQHF | TGTGCCAGCAGTGGGACAGGGAAGGAGCCCCAGCATTTT | TRBD1 | TRBJ1-5 | TRBV2 | -
CASSSASNVAGELFF | TGTGCCAGCAGTTCAGCTAGCAATGTCGCCGGGGAGCTGTTTTTT | - | TRBJ2-2 | TRBV28 | -
CASTRTGGSTDTQYF | TGTGCCAGCACCCGAACGGGGGGAAGCACAGATACGCAGTATTTT | TRBD2 | TRBJ2-3 | TRBV2 | -
CATSRDNYQPQHF | TGTGCCACCAGCAGAGATAATTATCAGCCCCAGCATTTT | - | TRBJ1-5 | TRBV15 | -
CAWSLSGTTTAFF | TGTGCCTGGAGTTTATCCGGGACTACGACGGCTTTCTTT | - | TRBJ1-1 | TRBV30 | once
CASSATGGSSSPLHF | TGTGCCAGCAGCGCGACAGGGGGCTCTTCCTCACCCCTCCACTTT | TRBD1 | TRBJ1-6 | TRBV5-8 | once
CSASNSWAAKNIQYF | TGCAGTGCTAGTAACAGCTGGGCCGCCAAAAACATTCAGTACTTC | - | TRBJ2-4 | TRBV20-1 | -
CASSPGGGGRINSPLHF | TGTGCCAGCAGCCCAGGAGGGGGGGGCAGGATTAATTCACCCCTCCACTTT | - | TRBJ1-6 | TRBV7-2 | -
CASTPSRGYAHGQPQHF | TGTGCCAGTACCCCAAGCAGGGGATATGCGCATGGTCAGCCCCAGCATTTT | - | TRBJ1-5 | TRBV19 | -
CASSPAGTSGYEQYF | TGCGCCAGCAGCCCGGCGGGGACTAGCGGGTACGAGCAGTACTTC | TRBD2 | TRBJ2-7 | TRBV5-1 | -